The 3 T cell receptor beta chains given below trace back to one sample, sequenced in a study of glioma-infiltrating T cells after dendritic cell vaccination. Some clones are missing from TCRdb's copy, which holds only in-frame ones; the method was immunoSEQ multiplex PCR. Of around 96,000 clones listed, around three quarters are singletons. The sample here was blood, taken before dendritic cell vaccination. Receptors originate from a human donor with glioblastoma.

J is TRBJ1-5 and V is TRBV19, with 9 bases that match TRBD1. Germline V gene data show CDR1 as LNHDA and CDR2 as SQIVND (reference sequence). The CDR3 is 16 residues long. J gave up 4 bases and V 5 bases, and 9 bases lay outside the gene matches. For the CDR3, the DNA is TGTGCCAGTAGTTCCCACCGGGACAGGGTTAATCAGCCCCAGCATTTT. Protein sequence: CASSSHRDRVNQPQHF.

The genes are TRBV20-1 and TRBJ1-2, with D unclear. The CDR3 is made up of 9 amino acids. Germline V gene sequence: CDR1 DFQATT, CDR2 SNEGSKA (reference sequence). Here the CDR3 reads CAGSRGYTF. DNA of the CDR3: TGCGCGGGGTCGCGTGGCTACACCTTC.

This clone has a single count. The V gene is TRBV12-5, the J gene TRBJ2-2, with D maybe TRBD1 (6 bases). In germline, CDR1 is LGHNT, CDR2 FRNRAP. Deletions cut 2 bases from V and 6 bases from J, with 16 bases between. The CDR3 length is 16 residues. The CDR3 is CASGLSTGWHPGELFF. The CDR3 region has the DNA TGTGCTAGTGGTTTGTCTACAGGGTGGCACCCCGGGGAGCTGTTTTTT.